A selection of T cell receptor beta chains follows, all from one sample in a study of CD8 T cells in Susac syndrome. One entry per CDR3 protein results from TCRdb running MiXCR on the immunoSEQ multiplex PCR reads. The sample includes 150,000 to 200,000 distinct CDR3 sequences, about 96% of them seen just once. Sequenced material: CD4+ T cells from PBMCs. All receptors come from a human donor with Susac syndrome. The CDR3 runs from the conserved cysteine through the conserved F or W. A D gene is named only where the DNA matches it firmly. Expanded clones get a size class; other rows say once, few or many, or leave the size out.

j_gene,v_gene,abundance,d_gene,CDR3nt,CDR3aa
TRBJ2-1,TRBV7-2,.,.,TGTGCCAGCAGCCAGAGGGGGGGAAGCTACAATGAGCAGTTCTTC,CASSQRGGSYNEQFF
TRBJ1-5,TRBV6-2/TRBV6-3,.,.,TGTGCCAGCAGCCGTAATCATGGGGAAGATCAGCCCCAGCATTTT,CASSRNHGEDQPQHF
TRBJ1-1,TRBV19,.,.,TGTGCCAGTAGTATAGCTTGGGGGCACAACACTGAAGCTTTCTTT,CASSIAWGHNTEAFF
TRBJ1-2,TRBV18,.,.,TGTGCCAGCTCACCAGAAGGGGGGGACTATGGCTACACCTTC,CASSPEGGDYGYTF
TRBJ2-5,TRBV12-3/TRBV12-4,.,TRBD2,TGTGCCAGCAGACGGGGGGACTCTCAAGAGACCCAGTACTTC,CASRRGDSQETQYF
TRBJ2-3,TRBV10-3,once,TRBD2,TGTGCCATCAGTCCAGCGGGATCTGCAGATACGCAGTATTTT,CAISPAGSADTQYF
TRBJ2-1,TRBV30,.,.,TGTGCCTGCTCTAGCGCACACTACAATGAGCAGTTCTTC,CACSSAHYNEQFF
TRBJ2-5,TRBV7-2,.,.,TGTGCCAGCACCAAATACCGCTCGGGGGAGACCCAGTACTTC,CASTKYRSGETQYF
TRBJ2-1,TRBV4-2,.,.,TGTGCCAGCAGCCCCGTTCGGCGCGATGAGCAGTTCTTC,CASSPVRRDEQFF
TRBJ2-4,TRBV7-3,.,.,TGTGCCAGCAGCCCTAGCCGAGGATCCAAAAACATTCAGTACTTC,CASSPSRGSKNIQYF
TRBJ2-7,TRBV30,.,TRBD2,TGTGCCTGGAGCAGCGGAGCGGGGACCTACGAGCAGTACTTC,CAWSSGAGTYEQYF
TRBJ2-5,TRBV30,.,TRBD2,TGTGCCTGGGCCGTGGGTGTGTTAGCGGGAGGGAAAGAGACCCAGTACTTC,CAWAVGVLAGGKETQYF
TRBJ1-6,TRBV6-5,.,.,TGTGCCAGCAGTTACCAAGACACGGGCAATTCACCCCTCCACTTT,CASSYQDTGNSPLHF
TRBJ1-4,TRBV18,.,TRBD1,TGTGCCAGCTCACGGACAGGGGGCCGGGAAAAACTGTTTTTT,CASSRTGGREKLFF
TRBJ2-1,TRBV12-3/TRBV12-4,.,.,TGTGCCAGCAGTGGGGCAGCAGGTAATGAGCAGTTCTTC,CASSGAAGNEQFF
TRBJ1-2,TRBV4-2,.,.,TGTGCCAGCAAAACCGGGACCTCAGGCCGTGGCTACACCTTC,CASKTGTSGRGYTF